This T cell receptor (beta chain) emerged from a study of blood T cell repertoires in COVID-19. Profiling relied on immunoSEQ multiplex PCR, and the TCRdb table lists in-frame clones only, not all of them. The top ten hold 0.95% to 1% of the sample, which has under 300,000 clones, 88% seen once. This CDR3 is built from 12 residues. Germline V lookup: CDR1 SGHTA, CDR2 FQGNSA. Trimming took off 1 base at V and 12 bases at J, with 10 bases between the two ends. This receptor was obtained from a woman in her thirties or forties who had recovered from COVID-19. Sequencing used peripheral blood. The rearrangement uses TRBV7-2 and TRBJ2-1, with a possible D match to TRBD2 (6 bases). CDR3 bases: TGTGCCAGCAGCTTAGGGGGGGTCGGGCAGTTCTTC. Translation: CASSLGGVGQFF. Full variable domain (remainder filled in from reference TRBV7-2 and TRBJ2-1): GAGVSQSPSNKVTEKGKDVELRCDPISGHTALYWYRQSLGQGLEFLIYFQGNSAPDKSGLPSDRFSAERTGGSVSTLTIQRTQQEDSAVYLCASSLGGVGQFFGPGTRLTVL.